This T cell receptor (beta chain) appears in the sequencing data of a study of control samples from healthy donors and cancer patients (dated by TCRdb to 2019 to 2021). From its cysteine to its phenylalanine, the CDR3 spans 16 amino acids. This entry keeps only the CDR3 DNA: 48 bases, framed from base 1. V lost 3 bases and J lost 7 bases, and the count of bases not matched to a germline gene is 16. CDR1 SGHDT and CDR2 YYEEEE are derived from the germline V gene. Regarding this clone: Its antigen is unknown. No qualities accompany the bases; no much larger clone lies one base away.

Libraries came from the immunoSEQ multiplex PCR assay. The table comes from immuneACCESS by way of TCRdb, which keeps in-frame sequences with V and J called. Part of the clones is missing from these tables; in studies checked, under half for an unresolved V gene and the rest for unknown reasons. The sample data list 85,000 to 100,000 clones, and more than 75% of these were observed just once. The top ten hold more than 1.5% of the sample. This sequence originates from a man aged 60-69 years in good health. The specimen sequenced was blood. The sequence is built from TRBV5-6 and TRBJ2-7, and 7 junction bases match TRBD2. CDR3 sequence: CASSWGMGEGTREQYF. The DNA sequence is given as TGTGCCAGCAGCTGGGGCATGGGGGAGGGTACGAGGGAGCAGTACTTC.